The rows below give T cell receptor beta chains drawn from one sample of a study of follicular helper T cells after annual influenza vaccination. Clones were sequenced by immunoSEQ multiplex PCR, and TCRdb holds only the in-frame ones, with some missing. The sample yields a few thousand clones, roughly nine tenths seen once. Sequencing used CXCR5+ CD38- circulating T follicular helper cells from blood, obtained 7 days after influenza vaccination. Receptors originate from an adult who received the influenza vaccine. The CDR3 runs from the conserved cysteine through the conserved F or W. A D gene is named only where the DNA matches it firmly. Size tells how often a clone was seen (once, few, many) or the class of an expanded clone, and some rows leave it out.

>NA|TRBJ1-4|16|TRBV6-5|NA
CASSYSGGSPKGKLFF
TGTGCCAGCAGTTACTCAGGCGGATCCCCGAAGGGGAAACTGTTTTTT
>few|TRBJ1-2|20|TRBV21-1|NA
CASSTYPGQAPTHHNYGYTF
TGTGCCAGCAGCACCTACCCGGGACAGGCTCCCACCCACCATAACTATGGCTACACCTTC
>NA|TRBJ2-1|12|TRBV27|NA
CASSSRYNEQFF
TGTGCCAGCAGTTCGAGATACAATGAGCAGTTCTTC
>NA|TRBJ2-4|16|TRBV11-2|NA
CASSLVTRDLSNIQYF
TGTGCCAGCAGCTTGGTTACGCGGGATCTGTCGAACATTCAGTACTTC
>NA|TRBJ2-5|13|TRBV9|NA
CASSVDGGETQYF
TGTGCCAGCAGCGTAGATGGAGGGGAGACCCAGTACTTC
>NA|TRBJ1-1|13|TRBV7-3|NA
CASSQTGLTEAFF
TGTGCCAGCAGCCAAACAGGGCTCACTGAAGCTTTCTTT
>few|TRBJ2-3|14|TRBV2|NA
CASRTGSGNQPQYF
TGTGCCAGCAGAACAGGGTCGGGCAATCAGCCCCAGTATTTT
>NA|TRBJ2-3|14|TRBV5-1|NA
CASSPDSGSDTQYF
TGCGCCAGCAGCCCGGACAGTGGTTCAGATACGCAGTATTTT
>NA|TRBJ1-5|15|TRBV18|TRBD1
CASSPSTGDSQPQHF
TGTGCCAGCTCACCCTCGACAGGGGATAGTCAGCCCCAGCATTTT
>few|TRBJ1-1|13|TRBV7-9|NA
CASSLVAQSEAFF
TGTGCCAGCAGCTTAGTAGCGCAATCTGAAGCTTTCTTT
>NA|TRBJ1-1|14|TRBV6-1|NA
CASSADRTGTEAFF
TGTGCCAGCAGTGCGGACAGAACTGGGACTGAAGCTTTCTTT
>NA|TRBJ1-4|14|TRBV19|NA
CASTPGSTNEKLFF
TGCGCCAGTACCCCCGGTTCAACTAATGAAAAACTGTTTTTT
>few|TRBJ2-7|13|TRBV15|NA
CATSFADWDEQYF
TGTGCCACCAGCTTTGCGGATTGGGACGAGCAGTACTTC
>NA|TRBJ2-6|16|TRBV5-1|NA
CASSPTLSSGANVLTF
TGCGCCAGCAGCCCGACACTTAGCTCTGGGGCCAACGTCCTGACTTTC
>once|TRBJ2-4|12|TRBV28|NA
CASSQTENIQYF
TGTGCCAGCAGCCAGACAGAAAACATTCAGTACTTC
>NA|TRBJ1-2|14|TRBV5-4|TRBD1
CASSLDRVRGGYTF
TGTGCCAGCAGCTTAGACAGGGTGCGCGGTGGCTACACCTTC
>NA|TRBJ1-2|12|TRBV29-1|TRBD1
CSVTGGGYGYTF
TGCAGCGTCACAGGGGGGGGCTATGGCTACACCTTC
>NA|TRBJ2-3|14|TRBV14|NA
CASSPRQGGDTQYF
TGTGCCAGCAGCCCTAGGCAGGGAGGCGATACGCAGTATTTT
>NA|TRBJ2-2|15|TRBV7-8|TRBD2
CASTFSGGLAGELFF
TGTGCCAGCACCTTTAGCGGGGGCCTGGCCGGGGAGCTGTTTTTT
>NA|TRBJ2-3|13|TRBV19|NA
CASTPLVGDTQYF
TGTGCCAGTACCCCACTAGTCGGGGATACGCAGTATTTT
>NA|TRBJ2-5|16|TRBV7-8|NA
CASSLAPGLGQETQYF
TGTGCCAGCAGCTTAGCTCCGGGACTCGGTCAAGAGACCCAGTACTTC
>NA|TRBJ2-2|14|TRBV2|NA
CASSVQTGTGELFF
TGTGCCAGCAGTGTCCAGACGGGGACCGGGGAGCTGTTTTTT
>NA|TRBJ2-1|15|TRBV2|NA
CASSEGRGANNEQFF
TGTGCCAGCAGTGAAGGACGGGGGGCCAACAATGAGCAGTTCTTC
>NA|TRBJ2-1|15|TRBV7-6|TRBD1
CASSLAGGTYNEQFF
TGTGCCAGCAGCTTAGCAGGGGGCACCTACAATGAGCAGTTCTTC
>NA|TRBJ1-4|20|TRBV30|NA
CAWSVTWGSKRLATNEKLFF
TGTGCCTGGAGTGTAACCTGGGGCAGCAAAAGGCTTGCAACTAATGAAAAACTGTTTTTT
>once|TRBJ1-2|13|TRBV4-1|NA
CASSLAGQGGYTF
TGCGCCAGCAGCCTCGCCGGACAAGGCGGCTACACCTTC
>NA|TRBJ1-2|15|TRBV29-1|NA
CSVLPGDRNNYGYTF
TGCAGCGTTCTTCCAGGTGACAGAAACAACTATGGCTACACCTTC
>NA|TRBJ2-1|12|TRBV19|NA
CASSISYNEQFF
TGTGCCAGTAGTATCAGTTACAATGAGCAGTTCTTC
>NA|TRBJ1-6|13|TRBV19|NA
CASGGLQGSPLHF
TGTGCCAGCGGGGGGCTCCAGGGATCACCCCTCCACTTT
>NA|TRBJ2-5|14|TRBV30|TRBD1
CAWSTRTGQETQYF
TGTGCCTGGAGTACCAGGACAGGGCAAGAGACCCAGTACTTC
>NA|TRBJ1-1|14|TRBV5-4|TRBD1
CASSLEGQGREPFF
TGTGCCAGCAGCTTAGAAGGACAGGGGCGAGAACCTTTCTTT
>NA|TRBJ2-7|14|TRBV11-1|TRBD1
CASSSGDSSYEQYF
TGTGCCAGCAGCTCAGGGGACAGCTCCTACGAGCAGTACTTC
>NA|TRBJ2-1|14|TRBV19|TRBD2
CASIGGRGSLEQFF
TGTGCCAGTATCGGCGGGAGGGGGAGTCTTGAGCAGTTCTTC
>NA|TRBJ1-5|16|TRBV6-1|NA
CASSESTGYSNQPQHF
TGTGCCAGCAGTGAATCAACAGGCTATAGCAATCAGCCCCAGCATTTT
>NA|TRBJ2-5|12|TRBV7-2|NA
CASSSGVGTQYF
TGTGCCAGCAGCTCAGGGGTGGGGACCCAGTACTTC
>NA|TRBJ1-6|14|TRBV30|TRBD1
CAWQRDSRRSAPHF
TGTGCCTGGCAACGGGACAGCCGCCGTTCGGCCCCCCACTTT
>NA|TRBJ2-3|15|TRBV18|NA
CASSPPRGGIDTQYF
TGTGCCAGCTCACCCCCGAGGGGGGGAATTGATACGCAGTATTTT
>NA|TRBJ1-3|15|TRBV5-8|NA
CASNLRTVSGNTIYF
TGTGCCAGCAACCTAAGGACAGTCTCTGGAAACACCATATATTTT
>NA|TRBJ1-1|13|TRBV10-3|NA
CAISEAWNTEAFF
TGTGCCATCAGTGAGGCGTGGAACACTGAAGCTTTCTTT
>NA|TRBJ2-7|15|TRBV7-9|NA
CASSLVLAGRYEQYF
TGTGCCAGCAGCTTAGTTCTGGCGGGAAGGTACGAGCAGTACTTC
>NA|TRBJ2-1|15|TRBV6-1|TRBD2
CASSTGTSGFGEQFF
TGTGCCAGCAGCACCGGGACTAGCGGGTTCGGTGAGCAGTTCTTC
>NA|TRBJ2-1|15|TRBV5-1|TRBD1
CASSQTPGQANEQFF
TGCGCCAGCAGCCAGACGCCGGGACAGGCGAATGAGCAGTTCTTC
>NA|TRBJ2-2|11|TRBV11-2|NA
CASSVYGELFF
TGTGCCAGCAGCGTCTACGGGGAGCTGTTTTTT
>once|TRBJ1-1|13|TRBV7-3|TRBD1
CASSLMAGGKAFF
TGTGCCAGCAGCTTAATGGCAGGGGGCAAAGCTTTCTTT
>NA|TRBJ2-7|14|TRBV5-1|NA
CASNSPGPRAEQYF
TGCGCCAGCAACTCCCCGGGTCCCAGGGCCGAGCAGTACTTC
>NA|TRBJ1-1|14|TRBV11-2|NA
CASSFQGKNTEAFF
TGTGCCAGCAGCTTTCAGGGGAAGAACACTGAAGCTTTCTTT
>NA|TRBJ2-3|13|TRBV27|NA
CASSPQTGDTQYF
TGTGCCAGCAGTCCTCAGACTGGAGATACGCAGTATTTT
>NA|TRBJ2-2|15|TRBV6-5|TRBD2
CASSYGRARAGELFF
TGTGCCAGCAGTTACGGGAGGGCCAGGGCCGGGGAGCTGTTTTTT
>NA|TRBJ1-2|16|TRBV19|NA
CASSHIGERYIHGYTF
TGTGCCAGTAGTCATATCGGGGAACGATACATCCATGGCTACACCTTC
>few|TRBJ2-7|15|TRBV7-8|NA
CASSLARGRFYEQYF
TGTGCCAGCAGCTTAGCGCGTGGCAGGTTCTACGAGCAGTACTTC
>NA|TRBJ2-3|18|TRBV12-1|NA
CASSFAGTIEGILNTQYF
TGTGCCAGCAGCTTTGCCGGGACTATAGAGGGGATTTTGAATACGCAGTATTTT
>NA|TRBJ1-2|12|TRBV28|NA
CASSLNRYGYTF
TGTGCCAGCAGTTTAAACAGATATGGCTACACCTTC
>NA|TRBJ1-4|16|TRBV7-2|NA
CASSLDPGVGNEKLFF
TGTGCCAGCAGCTTAGATCCGGGGGTTGGGAATGAAAAACTGTTTTTT
>NA|TRBJ1-6|15|TRBV19|NA
CASNPRASYNSPLHF
TGTGCCAGTAATCCGAGGGCTTCCTATAATTCACCCCTCCACTTT
>NA|TRBJ2-2|15|TRBV27|NA
CASRDPSRGTGELFF
TGTGCCAGCAGGGATCCATCTCGAGGGACCGGGGAGCTGTTTTTT
>NA|TRBJ2-4|14|TRBV7-2|NA
CASSSNWGEDIQYF
TGTGCCAGCAGCTCTAACTGGGGCGAGGACATTCAGTACTTC
>NA|TRBJ2-3|12|TRBV7-9|NA
CASSPSGNTQYF
TGTGCCAGCAGCCCCAGCGGAAATACGCAGTATTTT
>once|TRBJ1-2|15|TRBV5-1|TRBD1
CASSFGLQGNYGYTF
TGCGCCAGCAGCTTCGGTTTACAGGGGAACTATGGCTACACCTTC